This T cell receptor (beta chain) originates from a study of T cell responses to AZD1222 COVID-19 vaccine. Study context: Second doses were pooled across both intervals (about 4 or about 12 weeks).

The protocol was immunoSEQ multiplex PCR, while the TCRdb copy is restricted to in-frame clones and leaves out a portion. Here the sample spans some 130,000 clones, around nine tenths being singletons. To note about this clone: No antigen is known for it.

Germline V gives CDR1 SQVTM, CDR2 ANQGSEA. The CDR3 loop spans 15 amino acids. The V and J ends lost 6 bases and 0 bases respectively, with 16 bases between them. The study, taken as a whole, reports: With dominance at 160-218 and 743-854, vaccine-associated CD4 TCRs spanned spike. Only a handful of AZD1222 recipients, roughly 6 in all, had baseline seropositivity. The sample set comprised mostly white British donors with more females, and clonal diversity was possibly underestimated.

The V and J genes are TRBV29-1 and TRBJ2-3; tentatively, D is TRBD2 (6 bases). The sequenced sample was peripheral blood, obtained on day 0 of AZD1222 vaccination. The TCR comes from an adult in good health. CDR3 sequence: CSVFGGSLSTDTQYF. The CDR3, as DNA: TGCAGCGTCTTCGGGGGTAGCCTTAGCACAGATACGCAGTATTTT.